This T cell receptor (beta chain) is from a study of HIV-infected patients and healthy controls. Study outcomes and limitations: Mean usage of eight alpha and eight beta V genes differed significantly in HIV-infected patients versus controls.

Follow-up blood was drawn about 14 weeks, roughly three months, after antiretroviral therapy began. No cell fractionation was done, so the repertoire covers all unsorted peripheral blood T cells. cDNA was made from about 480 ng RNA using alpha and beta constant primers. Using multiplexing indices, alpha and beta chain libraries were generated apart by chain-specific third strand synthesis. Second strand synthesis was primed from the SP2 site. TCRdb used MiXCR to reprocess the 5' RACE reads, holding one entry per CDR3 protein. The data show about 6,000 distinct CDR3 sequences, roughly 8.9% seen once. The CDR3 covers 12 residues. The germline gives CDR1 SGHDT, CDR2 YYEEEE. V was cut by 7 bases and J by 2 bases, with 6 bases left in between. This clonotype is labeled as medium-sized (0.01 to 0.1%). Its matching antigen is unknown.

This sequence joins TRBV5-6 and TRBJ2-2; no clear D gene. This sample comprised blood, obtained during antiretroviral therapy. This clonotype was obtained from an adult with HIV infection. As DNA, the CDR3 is TGTGCCAGCGAACGTAACACCGGGGAGCTGTTTTTT. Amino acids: CASERNTGELFF.